The 14 T cell receptor beta chains below all came from one sample that was sequenced in a study of control samples from healthy donors and cancer patients. Profiled with immunoSEQ multiplex PCR; TCRdb holds only in-frame clones, not every one. The sample shows 150,000 to 200,000 clones, 90% to 95% of them seen only once. The source material was blood. The receptors originated from a woman aged 30 to 39 in good health.

This chain joins TRBV10-3 and TRBJ2-3, with 7 nucleotides matching TRBD1. Germline V gives CDR1 ENHRY, CDR2 SYGVKD. The length of the CDR3 is 16 residues. Germline trimming cut 6 bases from V and 1 base from J; bases unmatched to any gene: 10. The CDR3: CAIRDPGGSRTDTQYF. In DNA, the CDR3 is TGTGCCATCAGAGATCCAGGGGGATCCCGCACAGATACGCAGTATTTT.

This rearrangement joins TRBV18 to TRBJ2-3; TRBD2 agrees at 12 bases. The CDR3 loop spans 17 amino acids. Germline lookup yields CDR1 KGHSH and CDR2 LQKENI. Losses at the gene ends were 4 bases for V and 2 bases for J; bases not matched to a gene: 7. This CDR3 reads CASSQRGLAGPTDTQYF. In DNA form, the CDR3 reads TGTGCCAGCTCACAAAGGGGACTAGCGGGCCCCACAGATACGCAGTATTTT.

The J gene is TRBJ2-1, the V gene TRBV6-5; no definite D call. Trimming left V 3 bases short and J 0 bases short, with 9 bases between. Per the germline V gene, CDR1 is MNHEY and CDR2 is SVGAGI. The CDR3 runs 15 residues. The CDR3 DNA reads TGTGCCAGCAGTTATCTCCGGTCCTCCTACAATGAGCAGTTCTTC. Translation: CASSYLRSSYNEQFF.

The chain carries TRBV13 and TRBJ1-3; 7 bases align to TRBD1. The CDR3 sequence is 16 residues long. V lost 1 base, J lost 7 bases, and 10 bases stayed unmatched. Germline lookup yields CDR1 PRHDT and CDR2 FYEKMQ (reference sequence). The chain's CDR3 is CASSLDPQGVGNTIYF. Here the CDR3 DNA reads TGTGCCAGCAGCTTAGACCCCCAGGGGGTTGGGAACACCATATATTTT.

V usage is TRBV5-4 and J usage is TRBJ1-2; D is undetermined. The CDR3 runs 16 residues. The ends were cut back, 4 bases at V and 2 bases at J, with 18 bases in the middle. Germline V lookup: CDR1 SGHNT, CDR2 YYREEE (reference sequence). The CDR3 DNA reads as TGTGCCAGCAGCCCAGCTTGGGGTTTTCCCAACTATGGCTACACCTTC. Translating gives CASSPAWGFPNYGYTF.

This chain uses TRBV9 with TRBJ2-2; maybe TRBD2 (6 bases). The V gene's germline CDR1 is SGDLS and CDR2 YYNGEE. Trimming removed 3 bases at V and 3 bases at J, with 9 bases between. This CDR3 has 14 residues. As DNA, the CDR3 is TGTGCCAGCAGCGGGGGGGACGACACCGGGGAGCTGTTTTTT. Amino acid sequence: CASSGGDDTGELFF.

The chain uses TRBV18 and TRBJ2-2; D is unclear. There are 13 residues in the CDR3. V lost 2 bases and J 6 bases, leaving 7 bases between the germline ends. Germline assignment: CDR1 KGHSH and CDR2 LQKENI. The CDR3 region has the DNA TGTGCCAGCTCACCAAGGAGCTCCGGGGAGCTGTTTTTT. This codes for CASSPRSSGELFF.

The chain links TRBV2 to TRBJ2-1, with 15 bases identical to TRBD2. Looked up from germline, CDR1 is SNHLY and CDR2 is FYNNEI. V gave up 3 bases and J gave up 6 bases; unmatched junction bases: 0. This CDR3 contains 15 residues. The CDR3, as DNA: TGTGCCAGCAGTGAGGGACTAGCGGGAGGCAATGAGCAGTTCTTC. This gives the protein CASSEGLAGGNEQFF.

The CDR3 region is CASSQGAGANVLTF. CDR3 nucleotide sequence: TGTGCCAGCTCACAGGGCGCCGGGGCCAACGTCCTGACTTTC. The chain recombines TRBV19 with TRBJ2-6; tentative D call: TRBD1 (6 bases). Trimming stripped 9 bases from V and 4 bases from J, with 13 bases between. The CDR3 length is 14 residues. CDR1 is LNHDA, CDR2 SQIVND, per germline (reference sequence).

The gene calls are TRBV5-1 and TRBJ2-1; D is ambiguous. With 4 bases removed from V and 5 bases from J, the gap between germline ends came to 19 bases. The CDR3 extends over 16 amino acids. Germline CDR1 is SGHRS and CDR2 is YFSETQ. CDR3 protein: CASSLLPPPPNNEQFF. The CDR3 DNA sequence: TGCGCCAGCAGCCTTCTACCGCCGCCCCCCAACAATGAGCAGTTCTTC. Combining the CDR3 with reference TRBV5-1 and TRBJ2-1 gives the whole variable domain KAGVTQTPRYLIKTRGQQVTLSCSPISGHRSVSWYQQTPGQGLQFLFEYFSETQRNKGNFPGRFSGRQFSNSRSEMNVSTLELGDSALYLCASSLLPPPPNNEQFFGPGTRLTVL.

The chain joins TRBV6-5 to TRBJ2-7, with 7 bases aligning to TRBD2. The V segment lost 6 bases and the J segment 0 bases; nucleotides outside the gene matches: 8. The CDR3 extends over 15 amino acids. CDR1 and CDR2 (germline): MNHEY, SVGAGI. The DNA for the CDR3 is TGTGCCAGCAGCCCCAGGGAGGGCCGCTCCTACGAGCAGTACTTC. Encoded protein: CASSPREGRSYEQYF.

This clone came up once. The DNA of the CDR3 is TGTGCCAGCTGGACTAGCGGGAAGAGAGAGACCCAGTACTTC. This codes for CASWTSGKRETQYF. The rearrangement links TRBV3-1 (or the pseudogene TRBV3-2) to TRBJ2-5; 12 nucleotides line up with TRBD2. The germline CDR1 and CDR2 sequences are LGHDT and YNNKEL (reference sequence). Trimming took 8 bases from V and 4 from J; bases not matched to a gene: 5. The CDR3 length is 14 residues.

The chain employs TRBV24-1 and TRBJ2-2, with 7 bases fitting TRBD1. The J segment lost 0 bases and the V segment lost 9 bases, leaving 3 bases of the junction unmatched. There are 14 residues in the CDR3. Germline V gene data show CDR1 as KGHDR and CDR2 as SFDVKD. The CDR3 nucleotides read TGTGCCACCTCTGGACAGGCGAACACCGGGGAGCTGTTTTTT. Protein sequence: CATSGQANTGELFF.

The chain is built from TRBV24-1 and TRBJ2-7; D is ambiguous. V lost 2 bases and J lost 4, with 11 bases in between. The CDR3 runs to 14 residues. Germline CDR1 is KGHDR and CDR2 is SFDVKD. For the CDR3, the DNA is TGTGCCACCAGTGATTCCACACTTGCGTACGAGCAGTACTTC. It codes for CATSDSTLAYEQYF.